This T cell receptor beta chain is drawn from a study of CD8+CD57+ T cells in acquired aplastic anemia. Overall study context: The DNA of sorted CD4+ and CD8+ cells averaged roughly 3 ug. As sequenced from healthy donors, CD4+ cells averaged roughly 11 million reads.

This clonotype occurred many times. Profiles of TCR beta VDJ and CDR3 were generated from a genomic DNA template. TCRdb re-analysed the reads in MiXCR, keeping a single row per CDR3 protein. The table has approximately 200,000 distinct CDR3 sequences, around 50% seen once. The CDR3 runs 17 residues. Trimming removed 6 bases from V and 7 bases from J; junction bases left unmatched: 19. Germline lookup yields CDR1 DFQATT and CDR2 SNEGSKA (reference sequence). The chain has TRBV20-1 and TRBJ1-4, with 8 nucleotides matching TRBD1. Input material: sorted CD4+, CD8+, or CD8+CD57+ T cells (not recorded which) from PBMCs. This receptor was taken from a human donor in good health, serving as a control. CDR3 sequence reads: CSASGAGGTFNIEKLFF. CDR3 DNA: TGCAGTGCCAGCGGGGCAGGGGGCACGTTTAATATTGAAAAACTGTTTTTT.